This entry concerns a single T cell receptor (beta chain). Its antigen is currently not known. No base qualities exist here, and no much larger clone lies one base off it. The data are from a study of control samples from healthy donors and cancer patients (dated by TCRdb to 2020 to 2021). Libraries came from the immunoSEQ multiplex PCR assay. In TCRdb, the immuneACCESS table is reduced to in-frame sequences with V and J assigned. These tables do not hold every clone; where another copy was compared, an unresolved V gene accounts for under half, and the others remain unexplained. Across this sample there are approximately 58,000 clones, with more than 75% seen only once. The leading ten clones occupy roughly 13% of the sample. The germline V gene gives CDR1 as SGHDN and CDR2 as FVKESK. Measured from the cysteine to the phenylalanine, the CDR3 is 12 residues long. Only CDR3 DNA remains: 36 bases, in frame from the first base. V sheds 1 base and J sheds 6 bases, leaving 6 bases between their ends.

Sequencing was performed on PBMCs. This TCR came from a woman aged 55-75 years with lung cancer. The chain links TRBV14 with TRBJ1-2; no D gene is confidently identified. This receptor carries the CDR3 CASSQVGDGYTF. The DNA sequence is TGTGCCAGCAGCCAAGTGGGAGATGGCTACACCTTC.